The 10 T cell receptor beta chains below come from one sample, sequenced in a study of cytomegalovirus exposure and HLA in healthy donors. With 60 Vbeta and 13 Jbeta primers, the PCR was carried out. Clones were read by immunoSEQ multiplex PCR, and TCRdb kept only the in-frame ones, dropping some. Of around 140,000 clones detected, under 75% appear once; the ten largest clones hold approximately 2.5%. The specimen was PBMCs. All receptors derive from a middle-aged woman in good health and CMV-seronegative.

This rearrangement joins TRBV27 to TRBJ2-2; TRBD1 matches 9 bases. Trimming cost V 11 bases and J 4 bases; bases outside gene matches: 8. Germline V CDR1 and CDR2: MNHEY, SMNVEV (reference sequence). The CDR3 has 14 residues. CDR3: CASGQGIITGELFF. CDR3 nucleotides: TGTGCCTCCGGACAGGGGATTATCACCGGGGAGCTGTTTTTT.

The V gene is TRBV5-6, the J gene TRBJ2-7; maybe TRBD1 (5 bases). The CDR3 runs to 12 residues. Germline V gives CDR1 SGHDT, CDR2 YYEEEE. Trimming took 2 bases from V and 7 from J, leaving 10 bases between them. CDR3 sequence (DNA): TGTGCCAGCAGCTTAATAGGGGAAGAGCAGTACTTC. This encodes CASSLIGEEQYF.

This chain uses TRBV7-9 with TRBJ2-5, with no clear D. Germline CDR1 SEHNR, CDR2 FQNEAQ (reference sequence). The CDR3 has 14 amino acids. The V gene lost 6 bases and the J gene lost 2 bases, with 13 bases spanning the gap. The CDR3 region is CASSQLTGQETQYF. The CDR3 bases are TGTGCCAGCAGTCAATTGACCGGGCAAGAGACCCAGTACTTC. Combining the CDR3 with reference TRBV7-9 and TRBJ2-5 gives the whole variable domain DTGVSQNPRHKITKRGQNVTFRCDPISEHNRLYWYRQTLGQGPEFLTYFQNEAQLEKSRLLSDRFSAERPKGSFSTLEIQRTEQGDSAMYLCASSQLTGQETQYFGPGTRLLVL.

The chain uses TRBV5-1 and TRBJ2-7, with 12 bases lining up with TRBD2. The CDR3 runs 15 residues. J was trimmed by 2 bases and V by 4 bases; bases with no gene match: 4. In germline, CDR1 is SGHRS, CDR2 YFSETQ. Here the CDR3 reads CASSPTSGGTYEQYF. CDR3 nucleotides: TGCGCCAGCAGCCCCACTAGCGGGGGGACCTACGAGCAGTACTTC.

This clone is medium-sized by share. This chain connects TRBV5-1 to TRBJ1-4; D unclear. The V end was cut by 0 bases, the J end by 2 bases, with 11 bases between. Germline lookup yields CDR1 SGHRS and CDR2 YFSETQ. The CDR3 consists of 16 residues. The CDR3 DNA reads as TGCGCCAGCAGCTTGGCCCCCCCGGGTACTAATGAAAAACTGTTTTTT. Protein product: CASSLAPPGTNEKLFF. Filled out from reference TRBV5-1 and TRBJ1-4, the complete variable domain reads KAGVTQTPRYLIKTRGQQVTLSCSPISGHRSVSWYQQTPGQGLQFLFEYFSETQRNKGNFPGRFSGRQFSNSRSEMNVSTLELGDSALYLCASSLAPPGTNEKLFFGSGTQLSVL.

The chain employs TRBV27 and TRBJ1-1; TRBD1 matches 7 bases. Germline CDR1 MNHEY, CDR2 SMNVEV (reference sequence). V shed 7 bases, J shed 4 bases, and the junction held 21 bases outside the gene matches. This CDR3 spans 18 amino acids. This CDR3 reads CASTRGDRVSARGTEAFF. The CDR3 DNA follows: TGTGCCAGCACCCGTGGAGACAGGGTATCGGCGAGGGGCACTGAAGCTTTCTTT.

The chain combines TRBV5-6 with TRBJ2-2, with D tentatively TRBD1 (6 bases). The CDR3 length is 15 residues. The germline CDR1 and CDR2 sequences are SGHDT and YYEEEE. V gave up 4 bases and J gave up 2 bases, with 12 bases separating them. CDR3: CASSARDINTGELFF. The CDR3, as DNA: TGTGCCAGCAGCGCTAGGGACATCAACACCGGGGAGCTGTTTTTT.

This clone has a handful of counts. The chain employs TRBV18 and TRBJ1-1, with D tentatively TRBD1 (6 bases). With 3 bases removed from V and 1 base from J, the gap between germline ends came to 15 bases. The CDR3 covers 16 residues. Germline V lookup: CDR1 KGHSH, CDR2 LQKENI. CDR3 in amino acids: CASSPGARAGNTEAFF. The CDR3 nucleotides are TGTGCCAGCTCACCGGGGGCACGGGCGGGGAACACTGAAGCTTTCTTT.

This clone was counted only a few times. The chain is built from TRBV7-9 and TRBJ1-4, with 7 bases aligning to TRBD1. This CDR3 is built from 14 residues. Germline loops: CDR1 SEHNR, CDR2 FQNEAQ (reference sequence). The trim removed 5 bases at V and 7 bases at J, leaving 7 bases unmatched. The CDR3 region is CASSNPRGREKLFF. The DNA for the CDR3 is TGTGCCAGCAGCAACCCAAGGGGGCGTGAAAAACTGTTTTTT.

This sequence joins TRBV10-1 and TRBJ1-1, with 9 bases aligning to TRBD1. The CDR3 is 17 residues long. CDR1 and CDR2 from the germline V gene are WNHNN and SYGVQD (reference sequence). The junction had 11 bases not matched to a gene; V was cut back by 5 bases and J by 1 base. For the CDR3, the DNA is TGCGCCAGCAGTCCACATGTATGGGACAGGGAGAACACTGAAGCTTTCTTT. Amino acid sequence: CASSPHVWDRENTEAFF.